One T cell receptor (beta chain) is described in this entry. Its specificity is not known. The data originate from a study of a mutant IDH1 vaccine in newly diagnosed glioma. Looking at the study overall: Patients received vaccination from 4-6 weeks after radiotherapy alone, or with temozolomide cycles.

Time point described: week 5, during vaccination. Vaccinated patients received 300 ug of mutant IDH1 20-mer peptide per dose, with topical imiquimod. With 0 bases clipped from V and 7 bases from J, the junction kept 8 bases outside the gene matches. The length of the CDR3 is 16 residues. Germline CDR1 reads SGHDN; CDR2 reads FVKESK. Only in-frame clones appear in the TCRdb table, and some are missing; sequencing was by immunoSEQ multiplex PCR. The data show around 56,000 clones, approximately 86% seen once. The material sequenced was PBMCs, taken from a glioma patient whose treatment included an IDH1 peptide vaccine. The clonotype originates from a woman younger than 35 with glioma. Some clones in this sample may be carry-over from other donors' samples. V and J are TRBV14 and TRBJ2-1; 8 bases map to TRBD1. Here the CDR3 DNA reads TGTGCCAGCAGCCAAGATAGGACAGGGAATTGGAATGAGCAGTTCTTC. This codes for CASSQDRTGNWNEQFF. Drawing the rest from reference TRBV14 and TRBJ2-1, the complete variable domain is EAGVTQFPSHSVIEKGQTVTLRCDPISGHDNLYWYRRVMGKEIKFLLHFVKESKQDESGMPNNRFLAERTGGTYSTLKVQPAELEDSGVYFCASSQDRTGNWNEQFFGPGTRLTVL.